This T cell receptor beta chain was captured in a study of EBV T-cell therapy then PD-1 blockade in nasopharyngeal carcinoma. A remark on this clone: The antigen is not known.

Germline CDR1 LNHNV, CDR2 YYDKDF (reference sequence). Trimming stripped 9 bases from V and 5 bases from J, with 19 bases between. The CDR3 loop spans 14 amino acids. Treatment described: AdE1-LMPpoly-expanded autologous EBV-specific T-cell therapy followed by anti-PD-1 nivolumab. The assay was immunoSEQ multiplex PCR, and TCRdb's table has in-frame clones only and misses some. The sample holds roughly 22,000 clones, approximately 80% seen once. This chain links TRBV15 with TRBJ1-1; D unclear. This receptor was taken from a man aged 35 to 55 with nasopharyngeal carcinoma. The sample was CD8+ T cells from blood, taken at day -245 from a patient whose treatment included autologous EBV-specific T cells and nivolumab. This CDR3 is CATRKSAPGTEAFF. CDR3 DNA: TGTGCCACTAGGAAGTCGGCGCCTGGGACTGAAGCTTTCTTT.